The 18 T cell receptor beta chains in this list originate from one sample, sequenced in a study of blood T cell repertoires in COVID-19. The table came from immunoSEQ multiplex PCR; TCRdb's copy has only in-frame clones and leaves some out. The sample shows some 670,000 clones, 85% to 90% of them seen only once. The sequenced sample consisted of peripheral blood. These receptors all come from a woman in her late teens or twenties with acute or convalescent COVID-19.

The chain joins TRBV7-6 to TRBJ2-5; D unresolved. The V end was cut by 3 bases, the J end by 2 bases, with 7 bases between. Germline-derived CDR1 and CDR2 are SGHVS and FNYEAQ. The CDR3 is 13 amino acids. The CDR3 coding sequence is TGTGCCAGCAGCTTGCACATACAAGAGACCCAGTACTTC. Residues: CASSLHIQETQYF.

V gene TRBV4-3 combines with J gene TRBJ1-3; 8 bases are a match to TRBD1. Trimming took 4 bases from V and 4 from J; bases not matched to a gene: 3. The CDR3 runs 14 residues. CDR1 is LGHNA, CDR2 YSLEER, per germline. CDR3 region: CASSRQGRGNTIYF. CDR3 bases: TGCGCCAGCAGCCGACAGGGGCGAGGAAACACCATATATTTT.

CDR3 loop: CAWSVQRGNEQFF. CDR3 bases: TGTGCCTGGAGTGTCCAGCGGGGCAATGAGCAGTTCTTC. The rearrangement joins TRBV30 to TRBJ2-1; TRBD2 matches 7 bases. Germline trimming cut 0 bases from V and 6 bases from J; bases unmatched to any gene: 2. Per germline, CDR1 GTSNPN and CDR2 SVGIG (reference sequence). This CDR3 is 13 amino acids long.

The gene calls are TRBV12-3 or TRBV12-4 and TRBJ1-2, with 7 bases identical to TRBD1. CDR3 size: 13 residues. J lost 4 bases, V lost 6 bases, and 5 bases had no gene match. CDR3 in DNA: TGTGCCAGCAGGCCACAGGGGAGCTATGGCTACACCTTC. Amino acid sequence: CASRPQGSYGYTF.

The DNA of the CDR3 is TGTGCTAGTGGTCCGCCGGACGAGCAGTACTTC. Encoded protein: CASGPPDEQYF. The rearrangement uses TRBV12-5 and TRBJ2-7; D gene uncertain. This CDR3 comprises 11 residues. V was clipped by 5 bases and J by 5 bases, with 7 bases between them. The germline V gene encodes CDR1 LGHNT and CDR2 FRNRAP.

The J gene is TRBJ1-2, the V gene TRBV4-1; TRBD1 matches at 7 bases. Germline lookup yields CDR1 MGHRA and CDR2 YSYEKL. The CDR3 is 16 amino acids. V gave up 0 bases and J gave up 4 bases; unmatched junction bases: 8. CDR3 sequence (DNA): TGCGCCAGCAGCCAAGAGCGGGAGGACAGGTCCTATGGCTACACCTTC. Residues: CASSQEREDRSYGYTF.

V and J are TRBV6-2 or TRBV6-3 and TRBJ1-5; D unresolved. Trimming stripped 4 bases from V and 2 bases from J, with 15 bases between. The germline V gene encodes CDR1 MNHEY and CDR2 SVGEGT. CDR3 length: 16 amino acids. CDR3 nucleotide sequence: TGTGCCAGCAGTTTTAATACGGGGTCGGGCAATCAGCCCCAGCATTTT. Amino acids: CASSFNTGSGNQPQHF.

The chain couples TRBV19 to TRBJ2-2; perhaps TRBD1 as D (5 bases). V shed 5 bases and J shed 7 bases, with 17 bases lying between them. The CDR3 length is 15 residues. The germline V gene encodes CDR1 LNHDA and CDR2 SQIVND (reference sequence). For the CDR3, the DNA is TGTGCCAGTAGTTGGGGTAGGGGCAAGAACGGGGAGCTGTTTTTT. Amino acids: CASSWGRGKNGELFF.

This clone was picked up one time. CDR3 in DNA: TGCGCCAGCAGCCAAGTTCGGGGTAATGAAAAACTGTTTTTT. Its protein is CASSQVRGNEKLFF. This chain joins TRBV4-1 and TRBJ1-4; D is uncertain. Per the germline V gene, CDR1 is MGHRA and CDR2 is YSYEKL. V lost 1 base, J lost 4 bases, and 7 bases lay in between. CDR3 length: 14 amino acids.

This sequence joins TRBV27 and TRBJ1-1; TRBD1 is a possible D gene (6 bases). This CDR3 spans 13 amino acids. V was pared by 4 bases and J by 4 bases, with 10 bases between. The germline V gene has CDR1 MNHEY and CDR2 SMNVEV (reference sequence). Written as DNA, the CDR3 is TGTGCCAGCAGTTCAGGGGTTTCCACTGAAGCTTTCTTT. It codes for CASSSGVSTEAFF.

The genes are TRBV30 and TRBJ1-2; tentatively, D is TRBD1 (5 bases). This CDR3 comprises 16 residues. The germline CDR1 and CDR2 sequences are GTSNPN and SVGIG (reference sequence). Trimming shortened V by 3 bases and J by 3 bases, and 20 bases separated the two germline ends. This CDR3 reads CAWSGGAHPYHYGYTF. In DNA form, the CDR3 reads TGTGCCTGGAGCGGTGGGGCCCATCCTTACCACTATGGCTACACCTTC.

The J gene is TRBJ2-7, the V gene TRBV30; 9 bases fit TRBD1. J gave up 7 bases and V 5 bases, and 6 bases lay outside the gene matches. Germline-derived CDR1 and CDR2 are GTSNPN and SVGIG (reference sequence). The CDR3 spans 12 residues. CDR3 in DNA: TGTGCCTGGGGGACAGGGAAGGGAGAGCAGTACTTC. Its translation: CAWGTGKGEQYF. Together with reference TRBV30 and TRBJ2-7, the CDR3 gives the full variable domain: SQTIHQWPATLVQPVGSPLSLECTVEGTSNPNLYWYRQAAGRGLQLLFYSVGIGQISSEVPQNLSASRPQDRQFILSSKKLLLSDSGFYLCAWGTGKGEQYFGPGTRLTVT.

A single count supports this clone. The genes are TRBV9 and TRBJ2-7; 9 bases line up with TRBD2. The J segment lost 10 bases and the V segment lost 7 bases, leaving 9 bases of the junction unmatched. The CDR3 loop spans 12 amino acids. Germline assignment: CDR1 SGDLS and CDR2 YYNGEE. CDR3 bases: TGTGCCAGCTCCTCTAGCGGGGAAGCTCAGTACTTC. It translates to CASSSSGEAQYF.

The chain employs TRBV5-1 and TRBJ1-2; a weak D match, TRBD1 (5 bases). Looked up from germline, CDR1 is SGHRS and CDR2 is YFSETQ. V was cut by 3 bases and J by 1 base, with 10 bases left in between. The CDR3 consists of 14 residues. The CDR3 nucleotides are TGCGCCAGCAGCTCCGAAAGGGGTAACTATGGCTACACCTTC. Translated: CASSSERGNYGYTF.

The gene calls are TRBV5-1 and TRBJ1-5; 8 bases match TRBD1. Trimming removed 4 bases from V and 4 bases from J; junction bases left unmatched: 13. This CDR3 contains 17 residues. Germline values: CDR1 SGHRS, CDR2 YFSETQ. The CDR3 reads CASSPLPKYRGNQPQHF. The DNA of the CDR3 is TGCGCCAGCAGCCCACTACCAAAATACAGGGGGAATCAGCCCCAGCATTTT.

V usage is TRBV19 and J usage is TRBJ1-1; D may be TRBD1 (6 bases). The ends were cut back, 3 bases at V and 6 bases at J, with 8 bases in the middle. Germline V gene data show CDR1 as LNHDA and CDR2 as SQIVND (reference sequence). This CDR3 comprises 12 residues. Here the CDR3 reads CASSIPGAEAFF. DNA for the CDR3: TGTGCCAGTAGTATTCCAGGGGCTGAAGCTTTCTTT. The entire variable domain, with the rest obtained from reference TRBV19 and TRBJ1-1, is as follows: DGGITQSPKYLFRKEGQNVTLSCEQNLNHDAMYWYRQDPGQGLRLIYYSQIVNDFQKGDIAEGYSVSREKKESFPLTVTSAQKNPTAFYLCASSIPGAEAFFGQGTRLTVV.

CDR3 coding DNA: TGCGCCAGCAGCCAAGATGGACAGAGGGGGAACACTGAAGCTTTCTTT. It translates to CASSQDGQRGNTEAFF. This sequence joins TRBV4-3 and TRBJ1-1; weak D call: TRBD1 (6 bases). Germline V CDR1 and CDR2: LGHNA, YSLEER. The CDR3 loop spans 16 amino acids. Between the trimmed V and J ends, which lost 0 bases and 1 base, there was a span of 12 bases.

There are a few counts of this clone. The CDR3 here is CASSLGPPSGNTIYF. CDR3 DNA: TGTGCCAGCAGTTTGGGGCCGCCCTCTGGAAACACCATATATTTT. This chain links TRBV28 with TRBJ1-3, with D tentatively TRBD1 (5 bases). CDR3 length: 15 residues. CDR1 MDHEN and CDR2 SYDVKM come from the germline V gene. V gave up 3 bases and J gave up 0 bases, with 9 bases separating them. Using reference TRBV28 and TRBJ1-3 for the parts outside the CDR3, the full variable domain is DVKVTQSSRYLVKRTGEKVFLECVQDMDHENMFWYRQDPGLGLRLIYFSYDVKMKEKGDIPEGYSVSREKKERFSLILESASTNQTSMYLCASSLGPPSGNTIYFGEGSWLTVV.